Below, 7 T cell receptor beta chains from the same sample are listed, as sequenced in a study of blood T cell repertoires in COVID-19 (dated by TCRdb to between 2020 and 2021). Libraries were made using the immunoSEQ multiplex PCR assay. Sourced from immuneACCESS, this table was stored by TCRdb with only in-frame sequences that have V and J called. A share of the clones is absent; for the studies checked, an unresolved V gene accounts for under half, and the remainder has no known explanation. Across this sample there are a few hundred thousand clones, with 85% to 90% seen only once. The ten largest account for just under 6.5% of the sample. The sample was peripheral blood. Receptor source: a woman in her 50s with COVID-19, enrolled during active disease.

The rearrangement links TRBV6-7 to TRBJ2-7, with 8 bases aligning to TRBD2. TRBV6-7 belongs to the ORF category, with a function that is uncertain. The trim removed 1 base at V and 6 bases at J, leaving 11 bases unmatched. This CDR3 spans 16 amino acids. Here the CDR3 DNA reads TGTGCCAGCAGTTACTGCCCCCGGGAGGGCCATGGCGAGCAGTACTTC. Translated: CASSYCPREGHGEQYF.

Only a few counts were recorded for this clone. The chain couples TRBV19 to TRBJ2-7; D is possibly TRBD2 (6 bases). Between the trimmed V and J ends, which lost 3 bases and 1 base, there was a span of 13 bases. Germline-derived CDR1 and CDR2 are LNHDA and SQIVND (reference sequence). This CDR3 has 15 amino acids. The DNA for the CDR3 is TGTGCCAGTAGTATGGGTGGTCTAGCGTCCTACGAGCAGTACTTC. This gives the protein CASSMGGLASYEQYF.

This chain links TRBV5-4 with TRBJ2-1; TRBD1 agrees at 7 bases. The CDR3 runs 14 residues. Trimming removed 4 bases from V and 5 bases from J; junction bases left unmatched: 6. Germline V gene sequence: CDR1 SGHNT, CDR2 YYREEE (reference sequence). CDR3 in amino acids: CASSPGQRDNEQFF. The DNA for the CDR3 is TGTGCCAGCAGCCCGGGACAGAGGGACAATGAGCAGTTCTTC.

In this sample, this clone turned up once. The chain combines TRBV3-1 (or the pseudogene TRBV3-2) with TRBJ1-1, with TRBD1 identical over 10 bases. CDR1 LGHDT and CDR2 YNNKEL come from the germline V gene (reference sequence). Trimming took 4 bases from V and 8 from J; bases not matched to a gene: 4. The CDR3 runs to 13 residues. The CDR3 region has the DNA TGTGCCAGCAGCCTGCGACAGGGGGCGGAAGCTTTCTTT. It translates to CASSLRQGAEAFF.

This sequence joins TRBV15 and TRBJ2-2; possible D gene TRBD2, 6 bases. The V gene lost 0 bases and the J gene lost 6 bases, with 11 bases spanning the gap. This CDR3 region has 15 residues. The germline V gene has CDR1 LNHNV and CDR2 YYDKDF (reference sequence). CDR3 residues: CATSRDLGGSGELFF. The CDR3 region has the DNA TGTGCCACCAGCAGAGATCTGGGAGGTTCCGGGGAGCTGTTTTTT.

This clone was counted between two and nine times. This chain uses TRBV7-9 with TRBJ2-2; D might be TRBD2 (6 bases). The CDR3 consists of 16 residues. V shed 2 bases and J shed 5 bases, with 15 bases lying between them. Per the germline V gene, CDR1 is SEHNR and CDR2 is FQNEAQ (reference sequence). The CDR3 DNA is TGTGCCAGCAGCTTACATGGGGGAGGAGGGACCGGGGAGCTGTTTTTT. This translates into CASSLHGGGGTGELFF.

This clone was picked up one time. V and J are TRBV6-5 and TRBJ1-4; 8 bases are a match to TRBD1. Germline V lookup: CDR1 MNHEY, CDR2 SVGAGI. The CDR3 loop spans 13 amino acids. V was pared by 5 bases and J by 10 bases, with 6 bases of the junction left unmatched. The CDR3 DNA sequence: TGTGCCAGCAGTAAGGACAGGGTTGGAAAACTGTTTTTT. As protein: CASSKDRVGKLFF.